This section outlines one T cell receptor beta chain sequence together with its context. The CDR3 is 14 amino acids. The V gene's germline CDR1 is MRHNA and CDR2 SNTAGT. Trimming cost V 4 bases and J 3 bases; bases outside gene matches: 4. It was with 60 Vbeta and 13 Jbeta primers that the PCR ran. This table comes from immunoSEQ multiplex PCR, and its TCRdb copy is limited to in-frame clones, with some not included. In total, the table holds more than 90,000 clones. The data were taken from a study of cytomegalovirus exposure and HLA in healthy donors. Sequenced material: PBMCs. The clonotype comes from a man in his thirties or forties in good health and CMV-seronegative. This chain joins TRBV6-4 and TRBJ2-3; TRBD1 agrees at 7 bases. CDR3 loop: CASSVDRATDTQYF. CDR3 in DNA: TGTGCCAGCAGTGTAGACAGGGCAACAGATACGCAGTATTTT.